The clone carrying this T cell receptor (beta chain) has just a few counts. Its target is unknown. Between the trimmed V and J ends, which lost 5 bases and 2 bases, there was a span of 16 bases. Germline lookup yields CDR1 SGHTA and CDR2 FQGNSA. The CDR3 contains 15 residues. The data originate from a study of cytomegalovirus exposure and HLA in healthy donors. Study-level points and caveats: Reportedly, TCR beta sequences accurately predicted HLA-A and HLA-B alleles in most subjects. About 87% or about 30% of the time was how often most TCR beta V segments were productive, according to an earlier analysis. Cytomegalovirus association was assigned to more than 150 TCR beta chains.

The study ran its PCR with 60 Vbeta and 13 Jbeta primers. The table came from immunoSEQ multiplex PCR; TCRdb's copy has only in-frame clones and leaves some out. This sample carries some 78,000 clones, approximately 77% of them seen once, and the ten largest clones take over 8.5%. This receptor was identified in a woman in her thirties or forties in good health and CMV-seropositive. This chain joins TRBV7-2 and TRBJ2-7; possibly TRBD2 for D (5 bases). What was sequenced was PBMCs. The CDR3 protein is CASSPAASQTYEQYF. For the CDR3, the DNA is TGTGCCAGCAGCCCTGCGGCTAGCCAGACCTACGAGCAGTACTTC. The variable domain in full, with the rest retrieved from reference TRBV7-2 and TRBJ2-7, is GAGVSQSPSNKVTEKGKDVELRCDPISGHTALYWYRQSLGQGLEFLIYFQGNSAPDKSGLPSDRFSAERTGGSVSTLTIQRTQQEDSAVYLCASSPAASQTYEQYFGPGTRLTVT.